The present entry profiles one T cell receptor (beta chain) with its context. This clone was seen only a few times. The antigen it recognizes is unknown. Base qualities are not at hand, and no much larger clone is one base apart. This record comes from a study of blood T cell repertoires in COVID-19 (dated by TCRdb to 2020 to 2022). Looking at the study overall: Collaborator samples came from the United States, Italy and Spain and covered acute and convalescent phases of COVID-19. The prospective study material was composed of cDNA or gDNA derived from T cells, B-cell-depleted T cells, or PBMCs. Subjects who had been exposed to COVID-19, were actively infected with it, or had recovered from it provided the deeply sampled blood TCRbeta repertoires that made up the dataset. The repertoires were released in a freely available public database meant as a resource for research on the immune response to SARS-CoV-2. Samples came from the ongoing ImmuneRACE study (first 160 participants) plus 1,254 subjects from 6 global collaborators. The sample metadata nearly always contained a de-identified subject ID, COVID-19 status, age in years and sex. Where available, HLA class I and class II types were taken from metadata supplied by the sample provider and were not determined by assay-based typing. The full study reports these points: The quantity of clinical and demographic metadata differed by source and by participant and was supplied without curation.

CDR1 SEHNR and CDR2 FQNEAQ are derived from the germline V gene (reference sequence). Taken from cysteine to phenylalanine, the CDR3 has 17 residues. Only the CDR3 DNA stays, 51 bases, in frame from base 1. V loses 5 bases, J loses 1 base, and the germline ends lie 20 bases apart. The immunoSEQ Assay, a bias-controlled multiplex PCR, was used to amplify TCRbeta CDR3 regions from genomic DNA. Per the authors' processing: Within the assay, amplification of reference gene primers was used to estimate how many nucleated cells each sample contained. To quantify the absolute abundance of each unique TCRbeta CDR3 rearrangement, sequence reads were collapsed and filtered. For each sample, productive Simpson clonality was calculated as the square root of Simpson's diversity index across productive rearrangements. Held by TCRdb, this immuneACCESS table contains in-frame sequences only and omits some clones. Under half of the omission traces to an unresolved V gene where checked; the cause of the rest is unknown. V, J and clone size are those of that table, while D and trimming were read from the DNA. Recorded for this sample are fewer than 300,000 clones; roughly 85% of them occurred a single time. The ten largest make up around 2.9% of the sample.

Collaborating institutions collected whole blood in K2EDTA tubes following their own protocols. For TCRbeta analysis, collaborators shipped samples in one of three forms: frozen whole blood, isolated PBMCs, or DNA extracted from either of those sample types. The receptor was isolated from a woman between 18 and 30 years old with acute or convalescent COVID-19. Material for sequencing was peripheral blood. The chain links TRBV7-9 with TRBJ1-1, with the D gene not confidently named. The sequenced DNA: TGTGCCAGCAGCCTTCCGATGATTATATCGGGGAACACTGAAGCTTTCTTT. Protein translation: CASSLPMIISGNTEAFF.